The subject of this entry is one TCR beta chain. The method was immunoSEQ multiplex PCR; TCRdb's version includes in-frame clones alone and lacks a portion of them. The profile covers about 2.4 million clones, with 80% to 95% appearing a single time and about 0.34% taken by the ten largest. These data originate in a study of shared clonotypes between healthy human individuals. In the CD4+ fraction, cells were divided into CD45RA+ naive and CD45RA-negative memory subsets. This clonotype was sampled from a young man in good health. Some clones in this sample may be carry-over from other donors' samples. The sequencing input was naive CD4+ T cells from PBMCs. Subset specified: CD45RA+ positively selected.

CDR3 DNA sequence: TGTGCCAGCAGCTTTGGAGGAGCCCCGAGCACAGATACGCAGTATTTT. It is translated as CASSFGGAPSTDTQYF. This chain connects TRBV5-5 to TRBJ2-3; D is perhaps TRBD2 (5 bases). This CDR3 has 16 amino acids. Germline CDR1 reads SGHKS; CDR2 reads YYEKEE (reference sequence). V was cut by 2 bases and J by 0 bases, with 13 bases left in between.